The present T cell receptor beta chain was sequenced within a study of blood T cell repertoires in COVID-19. This table comes from immunoSEQ multiplex PCR, and its TCRdb copy is limited to in-frame clones, with some not included. The table lists under 50,000 clones, approximately 86% of them singletons. The CDR3 spans 14 residues. Looked up from germline, CDR1 is MNHEY and CDR2 is SVGEGT. V lost 4 bases, J lost 6 bases, and 15 bases lay in between. The V gene is TRBV6-2 or TRBV6-3, the J gene TRBJ1-2; D remains unclear. The source of this sequence is a human donor in a cohort sampled during active COVID-19. The sequenced sample was peripheral blood. As DNA, the CDR3 is TGTGCCAGCAGTTTGGCCTTACCCTGGCATGGCTACACCTTC. It specifies CASSLALPWHGYTF.